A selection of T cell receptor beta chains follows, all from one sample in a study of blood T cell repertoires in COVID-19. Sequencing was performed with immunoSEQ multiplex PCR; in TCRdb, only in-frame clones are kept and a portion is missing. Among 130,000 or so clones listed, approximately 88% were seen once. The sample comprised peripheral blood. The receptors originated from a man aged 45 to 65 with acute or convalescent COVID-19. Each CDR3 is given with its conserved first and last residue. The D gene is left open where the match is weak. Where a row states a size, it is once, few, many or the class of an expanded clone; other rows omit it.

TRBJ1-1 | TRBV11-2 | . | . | CASSPRPHAWGGNTEAFF | TGTGCCAGCAGCCCTAGACCCCATGCGTGGGGGGGAAACACTGAAGCTTTCTTT
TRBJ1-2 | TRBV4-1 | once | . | CASSLGQQGGYTF | TGCGCCAGCAGTCTCGGACAGCAAGGGGGCTACACCTTC
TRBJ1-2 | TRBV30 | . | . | CAWGDQRPVGFYTF | TGTGCCTGGGGCGATCAGCGCCCCGTCGGGTTCTACACCTTC
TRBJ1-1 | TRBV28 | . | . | CASSLWTPNTEAFF | TGTGCCAGCAGTTTATGGACACCGAACACTGAAGCTTTCTTT
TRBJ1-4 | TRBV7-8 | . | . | CASSKTGNNEKLFF | TGTGCCAGCAGCAAAACAGGGAACAATGAAAAACTGTTTTTT
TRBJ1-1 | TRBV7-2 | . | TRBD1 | CASSRTGSHTEAFF | TGTGCCAGCAGCCGGACAGGGAGTCACACTGAAGCTTTCTTT
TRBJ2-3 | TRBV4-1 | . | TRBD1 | CASSQQGAEDTQYF | TGCGCCAGCAGCCAACAGGGGGCTGAAGATACGCAGTATTTT
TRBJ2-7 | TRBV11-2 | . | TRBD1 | CASREAGQGAYEQYF | TGTGCCAGCAGGGAGGCCGGACAGGGAGCCTACGAGCAGTACTTC
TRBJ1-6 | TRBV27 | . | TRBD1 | CASTRRQGGKSPLHF | TGTGCCAGCACACGTAGACAGGGGGGGAAGTCACCCCTCCACTTT
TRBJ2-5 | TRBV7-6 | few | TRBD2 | CASSLRAGAQETQYF | TGTGCCAGCAGCTTACGAGCGGGAGCACAAGAGACCCAGTACTTC
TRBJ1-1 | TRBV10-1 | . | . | CASSRSGTEAFF | TGCGCCAGCAGTAGGTCAGGGACTGAAGCTTTCTTT
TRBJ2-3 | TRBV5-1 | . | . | CASSLGQTTDTQYF | TGCGCCAGCAGCTTAGGACAGACCACAGATACGCAGTATTTT
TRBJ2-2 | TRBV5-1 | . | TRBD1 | CASNTGGTGELFF | TGCGCCAGCAATACAGGGGGCACCGGGGAGCTGTTTTTT
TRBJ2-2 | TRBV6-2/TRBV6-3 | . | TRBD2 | CASSYSSGIGELFF | TGTGCCAGCAGTTACTCGAGCGGGATCGGGGAGCTGTTTTTT
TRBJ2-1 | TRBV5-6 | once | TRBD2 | CASSLTSGISYNEQFF | TGTGCCAGCAGCTTGACTAGCGGGATCTCCTACAATGAGCAGTTCTTC
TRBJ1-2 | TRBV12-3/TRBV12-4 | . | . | CASRPGDYGYTF | TGTGCCAGCAGACCGGGGGACTATGGCTACACCTTC
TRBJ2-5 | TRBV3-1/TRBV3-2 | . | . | CASSQVLPGTQYF | TGTGCCAGCAGCCAAGTCTTGCCAGGGACCCAGTACTTC
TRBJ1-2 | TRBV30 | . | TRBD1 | CAWSSGTGGDGYTF | TGTGCCTGGAGTTCCGGGACAGGGGGCGATGGCTACACCTTC
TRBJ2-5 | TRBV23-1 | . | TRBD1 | CASSQSVGTGGQETQYF | TGCGCCAGCAGTCAATCGGTCGGGACAGGGGGGCAAGAGACCCAGTACTTC
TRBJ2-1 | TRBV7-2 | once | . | CASRTKGSYNEQFF | TGTGCCAGCAGGACTAAAGGCTCCTACAATGAGCAGTTCTTC
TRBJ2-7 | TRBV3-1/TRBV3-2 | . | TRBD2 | CASSIRPSGRGEQYF | TGTGCCAGCAGCATCCGACCTAGCGGGAGGGGCGAGCAGTACTTC
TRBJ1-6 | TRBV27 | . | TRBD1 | CASSWKGALVSPLHF | TGTGCCAGCAGTTGGAAGGGGGCCTTAGTTTCACCCCTCCACTTT
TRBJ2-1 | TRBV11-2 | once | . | CASSLALGTTLILEQFF | TGTGCCAGCAGCTTAGCCCTCGGGACAACGTTGATCCTTGAGCAGTTCTTC
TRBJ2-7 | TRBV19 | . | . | CASAGAPDEQYF | TGTGCCAGCGCAGGGGCTCCGGACGAGCAGTACTTC
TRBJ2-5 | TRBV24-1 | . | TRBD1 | CATSDLQGETQYF | TGTGCCACCAGTGATTTACAGGGGGAGACCCAGTACTTC
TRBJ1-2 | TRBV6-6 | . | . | CASSYEYYTF | TGTGCCAGCAGTTACGAGTACTACACCTTC
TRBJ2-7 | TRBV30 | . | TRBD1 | CAWSWDSSYEQYF | TGTGCCTGGAGTTGGGACAGCTCCTACGAGCAGTACTTC
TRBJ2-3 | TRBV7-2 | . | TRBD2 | CASSLVGLAGADTQYF | TGTGCCAGCAGCTTAGTGGGTCTAGCGGGAGCAGATACGCAGTATTTT
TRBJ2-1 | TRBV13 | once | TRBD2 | CASSPGTSGSLNEQFF | TGTGCCAGCAGCCCGGGGACTAGCGGGAGTTTAAATGAGCAGTTCTTC
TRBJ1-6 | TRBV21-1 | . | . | CASSKSPRTLHF | TGTGCCAGCAGCAAAAGTCCCAGGACCCTCCACTTT
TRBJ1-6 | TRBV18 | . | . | CASSPPRQGGHDNSPLHF | TGTGCCAGCTCACCACCGAGACAAGGGGGTCATGATAATTCACCCCTCCACTTT
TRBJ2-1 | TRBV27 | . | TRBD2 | CASSPTSGRYYEQFF | TGTGCCAGCAGCCCAACTAGCGGGAGGTACTATGAGCAGTTCTTC
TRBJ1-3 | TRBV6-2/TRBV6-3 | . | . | CASSYLPESSLRNFSGNTIYF | TGTGCCAGCAGTTACTTGCCCGAGTCTTCCCTGCGGAATTTCTCTGGAAACACCATATATTTT
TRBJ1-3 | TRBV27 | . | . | CASSRVGGAGNTIYF | TGTGCCAGCTCACGAGTAGGGGGGGCTGGAAACACCATATATTTT
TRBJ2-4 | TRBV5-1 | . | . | CASSLVTGDKNIQYF | TGCGCCAGCAGCTTGGTAACAGGTGACAAAAACATTCAGTACTTC
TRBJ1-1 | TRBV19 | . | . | CASTQGVEAFF | TGTGCCAGCACCCAGGGTGTTGAAGCTTTCTTT
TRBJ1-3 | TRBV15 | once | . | CATRAGPDRNTIYF | TGTGCCACCAGGGCAGGGCCGGATCGAAACACCATATATTTT
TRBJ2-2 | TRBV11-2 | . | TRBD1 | CASSPRQGRAAGELFF | TGTGCCAGCAGCCCAAGACAGGGTAGGGCGGCCGGGGAGCTGTTTTTT
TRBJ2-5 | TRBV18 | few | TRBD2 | CASTTGLAGGQETQYF | TGTGCCAGCACTACAGGACTAGCGGGAGGGCAAGAGACCCAGTACTTC
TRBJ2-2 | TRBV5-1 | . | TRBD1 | CASSLVVGTGSTGELFF | TGCGCCAGCAGCTTGGTCGTCGGGACAGGGAGTACCGGGGAGCTGTTTTTT
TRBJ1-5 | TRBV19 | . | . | CASSIVGRGSNQPQHF | TGTGCCAGTAGTATAGTAGGCCGGGGGAGCAATCAGCCCCAGCATTTT
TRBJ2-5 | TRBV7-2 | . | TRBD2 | CASSLSPGGRQETQYF | TGTGCCAGCAGCTTAAGTCCGGGAGGGCGGCAAGAGACCCAGTACTTC
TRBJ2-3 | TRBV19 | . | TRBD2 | CASSMGLAGDTQYF | TGTGCCAGTAGTATGGGACTAGCGGGAGATACGCAGTATTTT
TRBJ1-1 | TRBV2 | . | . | CASSRNGGNTEAFF | TGTGCCAGCAGTCGAAACGGTGGGAACACTGAAGCTTTCTTT
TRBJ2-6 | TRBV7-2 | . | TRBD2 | CASSLPGRAPGANVLTF | TGTGCCAGCAGCCTCCCCGGGAGGGCCCCTGGGGCCAACGTCCTGACTTTC
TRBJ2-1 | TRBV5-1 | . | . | CASSFPGKDEQFF | TGCGCCAGCAGCTTTCCAGGGAAGGATGAGCAGTTCTTC
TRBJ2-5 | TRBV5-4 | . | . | CASSLELSQPGETQYF | TGTGCCAGCAGCTTGGAGCTGTCCCAGCCCGGGGAGACCCAGTACTTC
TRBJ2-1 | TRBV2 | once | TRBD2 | CASSGTSGDLNEQFF | TGTGCCAGCAGTGGGACTAGCGGGGACCTCAATGAGCAGTTCTTC
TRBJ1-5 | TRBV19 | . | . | CASSSQQMVLPQHF | TGTGCCAGTAGCAGCCAACAGATGGTGCTCCCCCAGCATTTT
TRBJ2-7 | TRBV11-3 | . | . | CASSLDPGFYEQYF | TGTGCCAGCAGCTTAGATCCGGGGTTCTACGAGCAGTACTTC